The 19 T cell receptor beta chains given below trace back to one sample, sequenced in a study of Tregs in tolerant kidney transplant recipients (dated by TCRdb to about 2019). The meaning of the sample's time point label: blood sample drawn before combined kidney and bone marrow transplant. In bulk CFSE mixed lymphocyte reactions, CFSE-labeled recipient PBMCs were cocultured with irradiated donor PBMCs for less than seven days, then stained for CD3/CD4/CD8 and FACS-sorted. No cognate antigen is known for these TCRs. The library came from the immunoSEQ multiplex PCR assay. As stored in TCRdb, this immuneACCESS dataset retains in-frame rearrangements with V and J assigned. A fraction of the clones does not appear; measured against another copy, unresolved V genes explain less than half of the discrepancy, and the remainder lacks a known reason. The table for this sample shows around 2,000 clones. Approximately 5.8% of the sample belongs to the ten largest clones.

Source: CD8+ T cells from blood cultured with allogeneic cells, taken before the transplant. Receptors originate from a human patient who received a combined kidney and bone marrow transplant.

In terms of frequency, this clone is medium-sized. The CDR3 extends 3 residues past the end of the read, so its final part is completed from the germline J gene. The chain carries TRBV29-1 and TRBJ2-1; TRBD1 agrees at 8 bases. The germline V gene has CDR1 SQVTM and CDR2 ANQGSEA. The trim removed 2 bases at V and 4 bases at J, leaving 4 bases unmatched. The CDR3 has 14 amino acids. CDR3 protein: CSVENRGTYNEQFF. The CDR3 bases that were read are TGCAGCGTTGAAAACAGGGGGACGTACAATGAG.

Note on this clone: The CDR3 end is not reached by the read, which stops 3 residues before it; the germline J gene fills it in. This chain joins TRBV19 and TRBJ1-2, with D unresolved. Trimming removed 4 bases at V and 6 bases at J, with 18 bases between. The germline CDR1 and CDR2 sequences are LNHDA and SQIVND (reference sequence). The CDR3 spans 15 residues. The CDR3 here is CASSTLFGRTNGYTF. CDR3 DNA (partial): TGTGCCAGTAGTACCCTTTTTGGGCGAACGAATGGC. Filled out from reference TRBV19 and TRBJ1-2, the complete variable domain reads DGGITQSPKYLFRKEGQNVTLSCEQNLNHDAMYWYRQDPGQGLRLIYYSQIVNDFQKGDIAEGYSVSREKKESFPLTVTSAQKNPTAFYLCASSTLFGRTNGYTFGSGTRLTVV.

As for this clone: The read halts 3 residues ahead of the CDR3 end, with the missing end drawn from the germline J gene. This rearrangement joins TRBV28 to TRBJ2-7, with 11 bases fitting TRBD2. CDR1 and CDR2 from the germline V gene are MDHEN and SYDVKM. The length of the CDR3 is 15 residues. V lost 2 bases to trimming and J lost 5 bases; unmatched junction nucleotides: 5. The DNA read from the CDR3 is TGTGCCAGCAGTTTAAGACTAGCGGGATCTCACGAG. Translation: CASSLRLAGSHE. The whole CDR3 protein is CASSLRLAGSHEQYF.

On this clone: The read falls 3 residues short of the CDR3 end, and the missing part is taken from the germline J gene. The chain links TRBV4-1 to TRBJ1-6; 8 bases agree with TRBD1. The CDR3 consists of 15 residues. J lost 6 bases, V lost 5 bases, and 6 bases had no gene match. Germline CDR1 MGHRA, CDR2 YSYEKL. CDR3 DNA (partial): TGCGCCAGCAGCGCCCGGGACAGGAGTAATTCACCC. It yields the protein CASSARDRSNSP. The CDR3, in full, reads CASSARDRSNSPLHF.

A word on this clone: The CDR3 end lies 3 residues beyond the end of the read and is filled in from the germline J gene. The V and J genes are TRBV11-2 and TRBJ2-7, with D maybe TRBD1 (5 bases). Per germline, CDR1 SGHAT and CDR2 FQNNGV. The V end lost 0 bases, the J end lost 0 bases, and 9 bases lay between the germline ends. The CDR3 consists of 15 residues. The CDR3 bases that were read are TGTGCCAGCAGCTTAGAGCCGACAGCCTCCTACGAG. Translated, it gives CASSLEPTASYE. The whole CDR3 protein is CASSLEPTASYEQYF.

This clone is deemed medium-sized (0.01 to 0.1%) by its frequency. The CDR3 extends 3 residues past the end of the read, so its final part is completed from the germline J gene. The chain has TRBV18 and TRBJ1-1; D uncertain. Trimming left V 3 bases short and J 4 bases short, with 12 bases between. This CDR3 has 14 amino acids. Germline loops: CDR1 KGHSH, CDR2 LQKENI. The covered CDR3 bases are TGTGCCAGCTCACCTCCGGTATCGGGCACTGAA. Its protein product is CASSPPVSGTE. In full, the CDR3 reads CASSPPVSGTEAFF. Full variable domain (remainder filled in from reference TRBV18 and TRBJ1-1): NAGVMQNPRHLVRRRGQEARLRCSPMKGHSHVYWYRQLPEEGLKFMVYLQKENIIDESGMPKERFSAEFPKEGPSILRIQQVVRGDSAAYFCASSPPVSGTEAFFGQGTRLTVV.

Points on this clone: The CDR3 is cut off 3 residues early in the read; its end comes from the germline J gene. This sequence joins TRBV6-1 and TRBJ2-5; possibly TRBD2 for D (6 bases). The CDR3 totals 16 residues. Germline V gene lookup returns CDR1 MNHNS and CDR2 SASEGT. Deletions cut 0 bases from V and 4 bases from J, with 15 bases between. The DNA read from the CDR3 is TGTGCCAGCAGTGAAGCTCGGGTGGGGGGTGGAGAGACC. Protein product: CASSEARVGGGET. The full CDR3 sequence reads CASSEARVGGGETQYF.

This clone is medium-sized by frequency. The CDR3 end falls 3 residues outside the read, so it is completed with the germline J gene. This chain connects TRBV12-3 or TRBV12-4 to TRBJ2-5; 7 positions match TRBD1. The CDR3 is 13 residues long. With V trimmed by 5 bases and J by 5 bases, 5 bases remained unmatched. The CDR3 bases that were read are TGTGCCAGCAGTGACGACAGGGAGGAGACC. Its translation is CASSDDREET. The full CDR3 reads CASSDDREETQYF.

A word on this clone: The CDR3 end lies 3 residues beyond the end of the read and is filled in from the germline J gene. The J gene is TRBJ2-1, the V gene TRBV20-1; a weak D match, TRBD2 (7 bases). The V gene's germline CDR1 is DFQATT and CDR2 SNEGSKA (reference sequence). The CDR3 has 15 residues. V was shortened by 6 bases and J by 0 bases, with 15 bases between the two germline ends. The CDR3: CSAPWGGSSYNEQFF. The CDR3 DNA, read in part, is TGCAGTGCCCCGTGGGGGGGCAGCTCCTACAATGAG.

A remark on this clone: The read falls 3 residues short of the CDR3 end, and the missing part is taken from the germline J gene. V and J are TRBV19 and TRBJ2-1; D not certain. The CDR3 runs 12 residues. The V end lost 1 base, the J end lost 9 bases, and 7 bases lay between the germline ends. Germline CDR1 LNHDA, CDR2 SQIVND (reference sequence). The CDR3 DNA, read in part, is TGTGCCAGTAGTATAGGACATCTTGAG. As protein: CASSIGHLE. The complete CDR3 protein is CASSIGHLEQFF.

The part of the CDR3 DNA that was read is TGCGCCAGCAGCCCCTTTGATAAGGGGTTAAATGAAAAA. It yields the protein CASSPFDKGLNEK. The whole CDR3 region reads CASSPFDKGLNEKLFF. The chain carries TRBV4-1 and TRBJ1-4; TRBD1 might be the D (5 bases). The read ends 3 residues early relative to the CDR3; the germline J gene fills the gap. The CDR3 extends over 16 amino acids. The germline V and J ends were trimmed by 4 bases and 5 bases, with 17 bases remaining between them. CDR1 is MGHRA and CDR2 is YSYEKL in the germline V gene.

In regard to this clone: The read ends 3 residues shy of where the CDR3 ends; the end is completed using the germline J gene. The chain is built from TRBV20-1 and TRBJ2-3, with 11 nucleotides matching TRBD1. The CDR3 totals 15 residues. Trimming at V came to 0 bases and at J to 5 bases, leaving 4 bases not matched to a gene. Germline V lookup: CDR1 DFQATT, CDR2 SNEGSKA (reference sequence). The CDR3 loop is CSARDRTGGEDTQYF. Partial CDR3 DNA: TGCAGTGCTAGAGACCGGACAGGGGGCGAAGATACG.

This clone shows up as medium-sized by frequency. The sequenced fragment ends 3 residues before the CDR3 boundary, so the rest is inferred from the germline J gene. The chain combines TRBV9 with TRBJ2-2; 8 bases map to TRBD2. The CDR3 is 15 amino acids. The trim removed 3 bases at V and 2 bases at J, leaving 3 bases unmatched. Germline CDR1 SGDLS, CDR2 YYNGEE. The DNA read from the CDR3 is TGTGCCAGCAGCGCGGGACTAGTTAACACCGGGGAG. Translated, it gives CASSAGLVNTGE. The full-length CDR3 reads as CASSAGLVNTGELFF.

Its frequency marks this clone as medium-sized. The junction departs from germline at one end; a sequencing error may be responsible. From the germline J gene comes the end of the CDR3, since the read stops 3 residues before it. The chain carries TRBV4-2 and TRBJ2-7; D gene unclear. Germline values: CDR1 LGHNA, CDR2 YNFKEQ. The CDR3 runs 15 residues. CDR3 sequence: CASSQDRRLSYEQYF. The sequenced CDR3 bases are TGCGCCAGCAGCCAAGATCGGCGGCTCTCCTACGAG.

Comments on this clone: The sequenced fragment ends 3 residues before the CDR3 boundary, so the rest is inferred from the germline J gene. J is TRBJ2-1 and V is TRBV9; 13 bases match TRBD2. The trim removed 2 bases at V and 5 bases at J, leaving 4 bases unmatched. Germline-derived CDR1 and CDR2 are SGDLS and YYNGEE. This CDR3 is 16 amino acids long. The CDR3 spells CASSVGLAGVDNEQFF. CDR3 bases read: TGTGCCAGCAGCGTTGGACTAGCGGGGGTAGACAATGAG. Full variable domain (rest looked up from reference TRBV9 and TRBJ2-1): DSGVTQTPKHLITATGQRVTLRCSPRSGDLSVYWYQQSLDQGLQFLIQYYNGEERAKGNILERFSAQQFPDLHSELNLSSLELGDSALYFCASSVGLAGVDNEQFFGPGTRLTVL.

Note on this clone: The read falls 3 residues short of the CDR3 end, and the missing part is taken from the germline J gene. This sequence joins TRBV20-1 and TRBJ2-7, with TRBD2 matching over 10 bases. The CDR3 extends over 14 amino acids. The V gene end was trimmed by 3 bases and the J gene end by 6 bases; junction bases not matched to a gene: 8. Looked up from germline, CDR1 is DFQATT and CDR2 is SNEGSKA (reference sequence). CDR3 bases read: TGCAGTGCTAGGCTACTAGCGGGAAGTGGCGAG. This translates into CSARLLAGSGE. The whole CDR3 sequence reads CSARLLAGSGEQYF.

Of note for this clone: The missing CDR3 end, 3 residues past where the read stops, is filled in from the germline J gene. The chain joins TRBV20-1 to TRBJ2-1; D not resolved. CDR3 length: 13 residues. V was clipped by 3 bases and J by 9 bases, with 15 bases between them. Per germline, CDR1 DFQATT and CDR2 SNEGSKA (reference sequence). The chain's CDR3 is CSARPGGSIEQFF. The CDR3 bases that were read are TGCAGTGCTAGGCCAGGTGGGTCCATTGAG.

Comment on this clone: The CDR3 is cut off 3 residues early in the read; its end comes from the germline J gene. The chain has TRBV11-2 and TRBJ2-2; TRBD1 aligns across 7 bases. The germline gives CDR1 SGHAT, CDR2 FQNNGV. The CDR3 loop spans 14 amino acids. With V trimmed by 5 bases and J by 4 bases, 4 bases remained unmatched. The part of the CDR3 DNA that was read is TGTGCCAGCAGCATGACAGGGTCCACCGGGGAG. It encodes CASSMTGSTGE. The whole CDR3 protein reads CASSMTGSTGELFF.

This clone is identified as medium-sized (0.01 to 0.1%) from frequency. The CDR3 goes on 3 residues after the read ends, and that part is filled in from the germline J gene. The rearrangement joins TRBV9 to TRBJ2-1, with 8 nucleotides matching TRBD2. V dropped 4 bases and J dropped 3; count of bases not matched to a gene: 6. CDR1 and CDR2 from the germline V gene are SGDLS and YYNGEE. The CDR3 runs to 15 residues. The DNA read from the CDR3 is TGTGCCAGCAGCCCCCTGCGGGAGGTCTACAATGAG. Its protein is CASSPLREVYNE. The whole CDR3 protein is CASSPLREVYNEQFF.